This T cell receptor (beta chain) was identified in a study of cytotoxic CD8 clonotypes in ibrutinib-treated CLL. Looking at the study overall: Treatment had run for a median approximately eleven months, range 6 to 36, when response samples were taken. Whole-study findings and limits: With treatment, public clonotypes, which were uncommon, either contracted or remained stable. Patients had baseline clonality above age-matched healthy donors, and this clonality moved with circulating CD8+ T-cell counts.

Concerning this clone: What it recognizes is unknown.

The CDR3 extends over 15 amino acids. J lost 3 bases, V lost 6 bases, and 5 bases had no gene match. Looked up from germline, CDR1 is MNHEY and CDR2 is SVGAGI. Target depth was 1 in 200,000 to 1 in 1 million T cells, about 10x per clonotype. The repertoire was sequenced with immunoSEQ multiplex PCR; TCRdb's copy has only in-frame clones and lacks some. The table shows about 84,000 clones, with roughly 84% occurring only once. The sequences come from PBMCs, collected before ibrutinib treatment. The chain uses TRBV6-5 and TRBJ2-1; 10 positions agree with TRBD2. The source of this sequence is a human donor with chronic lymphocytic leukemia. CDR3 bases: TGTGCCAGCAGCCGGACTAGCGGAGGCTACAATGAGCAGTTCTTC. Residues: CASSRTSGGYNEQFF.